These 19 T cell receptor beta chains share one sample of origin, sequenced in a study of human T cells and chemical hapten exposure. A single record per CDR3 protein comes from TCRdb applying MiXCR to the RACE reads. The sample carries a few hundred thousand distinct CDR3 sequences, roughly 6.3% recorded once. Time point noted: patch test 2, 6 weeks after DPC sensitization. The treatment was: therapeutic diphenylcyclopropenone sensitization with weekly scalp DPC. The sequencing used whole blood, collected in connection with sensitization to the hapten diphenylcyclopropenone (DPC). The receptors shown here come from a woman aged 18-29 years with alopecia areata. Some clones in this sample may be carry-over from other donors' samples.

This chain joins TRBV12-3 or TRBV12-4 and TRBJ2-3; no clear D. Trimming stripped 2 bases from V and 0 bases from J, with 12 bases between. This CDR3 region has 16 residues. The CDR3 loop is CASSLRVGASTDTQYF. The CDR3 DNA follows: TGTGCCAGCAGTTTAAGGGTAGGCGCTAGCACAGATACGCAGTATTTT.

This clonotype occurred many times. The chain joins TRBV28 to TRBJ1-5, with D maybe TRBD1 (5 bases). Germline V lookup: CDR1 MDHEN, CDR2 SYDVKM. CDR3 length: 12 amino acids. V was clipped by 8 bases and J by 6 bases, with 11 bases between them. For the CDR3, the DNA is TGTGCCAGCCGGGGGTCGGCTCAGCCCCAGCATTTT. As protein: CASRGSAQPQHF.

Regarding this clonotype: A single base separates this from a much larger clone, so it may be a read error. This rearrangement joins TRBV6-6 to TRBJ1-1; D not certain. Germline values: CDR1 MNHNY, CDR2 SVGAGI (reference sequence). The CDR3 covers 12 residues. The V end lost 0 bases, the J end lost 9 bases, and 8 bases lay between the germline ends. The CDR3 region has the DNA TGTGCCAGCAGTTACTCGCTAGGTAAAGCTTTCTTT. Amino acid sequence: CASSYSLGKAFF.

The genes are TRBV5-1 and TRBJ1-4, with 9 bases identical to TRBD1. CDR3 length: 15 residues. Germline V gene sequence: CDR1 SGHRS, CDR2 YFSETQ. With V trimmed by 4 bases and J by 5 bases, 6 bases remained unmatched. The CDR3, as DNA: TGCGCCAGCAGCGGGCAGGGGACAGGGAATGAAAAACTGTTTTTT. Its translation: CASSGQGTGNEKLFF. The full variable domain, with the rest looked up from reference TRBV5-1 and TRBJ1-4, is KAGVTQTPRYLIKTRGQQVTLSCSPISGHRSVSWYQQTPGQGLQFLFEYFSETQRNKGNFPGRFSGRQFSNSRSEMNVSTLELGDSALYLCASSGQGTGNEKLFFGSGTQLSVL.

This clonotype has a count of ten or more. The CDR3 nucleotides are TGTGCCAGCAGCGGGGGCAGGATTCAGGGGCGCGGCTACACCTTC. This encodes CASSGGRIQGRGYTF. This chain joins TRBV5-6 and TRBJ1-2, with D possibly being TRBD1 (6 bases). V shed 4 bases and J shed 8 bases, with 21 bases lying between them. The CDR3 loop spans 15 amino acids. CDR1 and CDR2 from the germline V gene are SGHDT and YYEEEE.

This clonotype was seen a handful of times. The chain recombines TRBV7-2 with TRBJ2-7; no firm D call. Germline loops: CDR1 SGHTA, CDR2 FQGNSA. Trimming pared 5 bases from V and 0 bases from J, leaving 14 bases between. CDR3 length: 15 residues. For the CDR3, the DNA is TGTGCCAGCAGCCGTTCCACATCGGTCTCCTACGAGCAGTACTTC. It specifies CASSRSTSVSYEQYF.

In its sample, this clonotype was seen a few times. The chain recombines TRBV23-1 with TRBJ2-3; D unclear. TRBV23-1 is labeled an ORF, and its function is uncertain. V was clipped by 11 bases and J by 4 bases, with 7 bases between them. The CDR3 has 10 residues. DNA for the CDR3: TGCGCCGGGCCTCCAGATACGCAGTATTTT. Translation: CAGPPDTQYF.

This clonotype was recorded a few times. The V call is TRBV27, the J call TRBJ2-7; D not certain. Germline CDR1 reads MNHEY; CDR2 reads SMNVEV (reference sequence). This CDR3 has 12 amino acids. Trimming pared 6 bases from V and 2 bases from J, leaving 8 bases between. The CDR3 nucleotides read TGTGCCAGCAGAAATCTCCCCTACGAGCAGTACTTC. Amino acids: CASRNLPYEQYF.

This clonotype has more than one count but fewer than ten. The chain has TRBV5-1 and TRBJ2-3; 9 bases map to TRBD2. CDR1 and CDR2 (germline): SGHRS, YFSETQ. The CDR3 runs to 16 residues. After removal of 5 bases from V and 2 bases from J, the junction contained 9 bases not matched to a gene. The CDR3 loop reads CASSFSGGLTTDTQYF. The CDR3 nucleotides read TGCGCCAGCAGTTTTAGCGGGGGCCTGACCACAGATACGCAGTATTTT.

The rearrangement uses TRBV11-2 and TRBJ1-3; D uncertain. V was trimmed by 2 bases and J by 0 bases, leaving 14 bases between them. Germline CDR1 and CDR2: SGHAT and FQNNGV. CDR3 length: 17 residues. CDR3 nucleotides: TGTGCCAGCAGCTTAAATCCCGCGGAGTACTCTGGAAACACCATATATTTT. Translated: CASSLNPAEYSGNTIYF.

This rearrangement joins TRBV20-1 to TRBJ2-3; D is tentatively TRBD1 or TRBD2 (7 bases each). The CDR3 is made up of 16 amino acids. Trimming removed 5 bases from V and 2 bases from J, with 20 bases in between. Germline V gene sequence: CDR1 DFQATT, CDR2 SNEGSKA (reference sequence). The CDR3 DNA reads as TGCAGTGCTTCACCAGGGGGGGCGATAGTCACAGATACGCAGTATTTT. This codes for CSASPGGAIVTDTQYF.

CDR3 amino acids: CASSLSVGTPRGDTQYF. Here the CDR3 DNA reads TGTGCCAGCAGCTTAAGCGTTGGGACACCGCGCGGAGATACGCAGTATTTT. The chain joins TRBV7-2 to TRBJ2-3; possibly TRBD1 for D (6 bases). The CDR3 extends over 17 amino acids. Trimming pared 2 bases from V and 5 bases from J, leaving 20 bases between. Looked up from germline, CDR1 is SGHTA and CDR2 is FQGNSA.

This chain links TRBV7-9 with TRBJ2-3; D is perhaps TRBD1 (6 bases). Germline V gene data show CDR1 as SEHNR and CDR2 as FQNEAQ (reference sequence). This CDR3 comprises 14 residues. The V end lost 7 bases, the J end lost 0 bases, and 11 bases lay between the germline ends. The CDR3 protein is CASIPGDSTDTQYF. As DNA, the CDR3 is TGTGCCAGCATCCCAGGGGATAGCACAGATACGCAGTATTTT.

This clonotype has at least ten counts. This chain joins TRBV15 and TRBJ2-1, with TRBD2 matching 8 bases. From germline, CDR1 is LNHNV and CDR2 YYDKDF (reference sequence). CDR3 size: 16 residues. V was pared by 0 bases and J by 4 bases, with 5 bases of the junction left unmatched. The CDR3 DNA sequence: TGTGCCACCAGCAGAGATGCGGGGGGCAGTTACAATGAGCAGTTCTTC. Protein: CATSRDAGGSYNEQFF.

This clonotype turned up a few times. This rearrangement joins TRBV4-1 to TRBJ2-3; TRBD2 might be the D (7 bases). V was pared by 1 base and J by 0 bases, with 14 bases between. Germline V CDR1 and CDR2: MGHRA, YSYEKL. The CDR3 runs to 17 residues. The CDR3 region has the DNA TGCGCCAGCAGCCAAGCGGGGGGCTTAACTAGCACAGATACGCAGTATTTT. It specifies CASSQAGGLTSTDTQYF.

The chain has TRBV5-1 and TRBJ2-7, with D perhaps given as TRBD1 or TRBD2 (5 bases each). The CDR3 is made up of 14 amino acids. Germline V gene sequence: CDR1 SGHRS, CDR2 YFSETQ. Trimming took off 6 bases at V and 5 bases at J, with 18 bases between the two ends. In DNA form, the CDR3 reads TGCGCCAGCAACGATCAGGGACCCCCCGACGAGCAGTACTTC. Translating gives CASNDQGPPDEQYF. The full variable domain, rest sourced from reference TRBV5-1 and TRBJ2-7, is KAGVTQTPRYLIKTRGQQVTLSCSPISGHRSVSWYQQTPGQGLQFLFEYFSETQRNKGNFPGRFSGRQFSNSRSEMNVSTLELGDSALYLCASNDQGPPDEQYFGPGTRLTVT.

This clonotype was detected ten times or more. This chain joins TRBV6-2 or TRBV6-3 and TRBJ2-1; 7 bases agree with TRBD2. The CDR3 consists of 15 residues. CDR1 is MNHEY and CDR2 is SVGEGT in the germline V gene. Losses at the gene ends were 4 bases for V and 6 bases for J; bases not matched to a gene: 9. The CDR3 DNA reads TGTGCCAGCAGTTTCGGGCAGGGACTATTCAATGAGCAGTTCTTC. Its protein product is CASSFGQGLFNEQFF.

A few counts support this clonotype. The chain employs TRBV7-2 and TRBJ1-1; D uncertain. The CDR3 consists of 17 residues. Germline V gene sequence: CDR1 SGHTA, CDR2 FQGNSA. Trimming removed 5 bases from V and 0 bases from J, with 19 bases in between. The CDR3, as DNA: TGTGCCAGCAGCACCACACGCCAACCCCACTTGAACACTGAAGCTTTCTTT. This sequence encodes CASSTTRQPHLNTEAFF.

This sequence joins TRBV18 and TRBJ1-5; the D is unclear. The CDR3 loop spans 15 amino acids. Germline V CDR1 and CDR2: KGHSH, LQKENI. V was cut by 3 bases and J by 7 bases, with 16 bases left in between. CDR3 sequence: CASSPDPRSGQPQHF. The CDR3 DNA sequence: TGTGCCAGCTCACCCGACCCACGGTCTGGACAGCCCCAGCATTTT.